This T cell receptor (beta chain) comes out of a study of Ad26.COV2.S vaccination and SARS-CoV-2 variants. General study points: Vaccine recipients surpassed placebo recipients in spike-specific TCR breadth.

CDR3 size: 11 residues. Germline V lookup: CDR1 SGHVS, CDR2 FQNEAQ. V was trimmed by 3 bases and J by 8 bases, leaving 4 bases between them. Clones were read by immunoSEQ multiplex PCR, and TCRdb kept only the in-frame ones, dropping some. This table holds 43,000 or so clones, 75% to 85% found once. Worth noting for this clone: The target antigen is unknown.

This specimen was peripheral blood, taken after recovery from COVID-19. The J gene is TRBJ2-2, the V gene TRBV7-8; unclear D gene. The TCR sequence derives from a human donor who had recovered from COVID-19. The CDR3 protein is CASSFEGELFF. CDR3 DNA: TGTGCCAGCAGCTTCGAGGGGGAGCTGTTTTTT.